This TCR beta chain was identified in a study of response to subunit inactivated influenza vaccine. This clonotype was seen at least ten times. CDR1 and CDR2 (germline): SGHTA, FQGNSA. Trimming left V 1 base short and J 12 bases short, with 12 bases between. The CDR3 covers 12 residues. TCRdb reanalysed the RT-PCR reads using MiXCR and keeps one entry per CDR3 protein. The repertoire holds a few hundred thousand distinct CDR3 sequences, around 10% seen once, with 11% in the top ten. This sample also belongs to another study, concerning T cells expressing NK-cell markers. According to that study: A 5'RACE template switching approach incorporating UMIs was used to make TCR beta cDNA. It was sorted CD3+CD56+NKG2C+, CD3+CD56+NKG2C- and CD3+CD56-NKG2C+ T cells that supplied the TCR beta repertoires. The study sequenced eight donors, seven HCMV-seropositive and one seronegative. With an anti-gamma-delta TCR antibody, sorting in several experiments was kept to alpha-beta TCR T cells. These clonotypes, the leaders elsewhere, also led the CD3+CD56-NKG2C+ fraction in four donors.

The chain joins TRBV7-2 to TRBJ2-5; D is unclear. This sequence originates from a man over 45 who received an inactivated influenza vaccine. The source was PBMCs from blood, collected on the day of vaccination. The CDR3 protein is CASSLETGDKYF. The CDR3 DNA follows: TGTGCCAGCAGCTTAGAGACCGGCGACAAGTACTTC.